This T cell receptor beta chain derives from a study of blood T cell repertoires in COVID-19. Study as a whole: Sites across the United States, Italy and Spain contributed samples from acute and convalescent COVID-19. Sources were T cells, B-cell-depleted T cells, or PBMCs; the material itself was cDNA or gDNA.

Authors' data handling: Reference gene primer amplification gave estimated nucleated cell counts. The repertoire was sequenced with immunoSEQ multiplex PCR; TCRdb's copy has only in-frame clones and lacks some. Clone size and the V and J calls come from that table; the DNA yielded D and trimming. The data show about 280,000 clones, with 88% seen just once and about 1% held by the top ten. Either two negative PCRs, clearance, or symptom resolution qualified Cohort 3 donors as recovered. The V gene's germline CDR1 is WNHNN and CDR2 SYGVQD (reference sequence). CDR3 length equals 13 residues. V was clipped by 6 bases and J by 10 bases, with 15 bases between them.

The chain combines TRBV10-1 with TRBJ1-4; D call uncertain. Sequencing input: PBMCs or T cells enriched from blood (not recorded which). The clonotype was recovered from a woman in her thirties who had recovered from COVID-19. The CDR3 coding sequence is TGCGCCAGCAGCTTGCGGCCAGAAGGAAAACTGTTTTTT. It codes for CASSLRPEGKLFF.